These 14 T cell receptor beta chains were sequenced from one sample in a study of blood T cells in healthy people across ages. The use of a sample-barcoded 5' primer and a J-beta primer mix characterized a second PCR of roughly 6 to 11 cycles. One entry per CDR3 protein, called by TCRdb with MiXCR from the 5' RACE reads. The sample shows some 1 million distinct CDR3 sequences, less than 50% of them seen only once. The sequenced sample consisted of blood. These receptors all come from a woman aged 55-75 years in good health.

This chain connects TRBV11-2 to TRBJ2-7, with 7 positions matching TRBD2. CDR1 and CDR2 from the germline V gene are SGHAT and FQNNGV. V lost 5 bases and J lost 5; bases outside the gene matches: 12. This CDR3 has 15 residues. The CDR3 region is CASSRSSGGYNEQYF. The CDR3 DNA is TGTGCCAGCAGCCGCTCCTCGGGGGGATACAACGAGCAGTACTTC.

A few counts support this clonotype. The V and J genes are TRBV5-1 and TRBJ2-2; TRBD2 matches 13 bases. The J segment lost 0 bases and the V segment lost 4 bases, leaving 6 bases of the junction unmatched. The germline CDR1 and CDR2 sequences are SGHRS and YFSETQ. This CDR3 has 18 amino acids. The CDR3 region is CASSRSGLAGANTGELFF. CDR3 nucleotide sequence: TGCGCCAGCAGCCGGTCCGGACTAGCGGGAGCGAACACCGGGGAGCTGTTTTTT.

This clonotype was counted only a few times. The chain couples TRBV9 to TRBJ2-1; the D gene is possibly TRBD1 (6 bases). CDR1 SGDLS and CDR2 YYNGEE come from the germline V gene. The CDR3 covers 14 residues. V was trimmed by 0 bases and J by 9 bases, leaving 13 bases between them. CDR3 protein: CASSVEQGFTEQFF. CDR3 bases: TGTGCCAGCAGCGTAGAGCAGGGGTTTACTGAGCAGTTCTTC. Variable domain in full (rest from reference TRBV9 and TRBJ2-1): DSGVTQTPKHLITATGQRVTLRCSPRSGDLSVYWYQQSLDQGLQFLIQYYNGEERAKGNILERFSAQQFPDLHSELNLSSLELGDSALYFCASSVEQGFTEQFFGPGTRLTVL.

This chain joins TRBV7-2 and TRBJ2-2; no definite D call. This CDR3 contains 14 residues. CDR1 and CDR2 from the germline V gene are SGHTA and FQGNSA. V was cut by 8 bases and J by 6 bases, with 16 bases left in between. In nucleotides, the CDR3 is TGTGCCAGCGCAGAGGCGACCTTTGCCGGGGAGCTGTTTTTT. It encodes CASAEATFAGELFF.

This clonotype has more than one count but fewer than ten. The chain couples TRBV7-9 to TRBJ2-3, with TRBD1 matching over 10 bases. The V gene end was trimmed by 3 bases and the J gene end by 2 bases; junction bases not matched to a gene: 8. Germline-derived CDR1 and CDR2 are SEHNR and FQNEAQ (reference sequence). This CDR3 is built from 17 residues. The chain's CDR3 is CASSFPGQGMITDTQYF. As DNA, the CDR3 is TGTGCCAGCAGCTTCCCGGGACAGGGGATGATCACAGATACGCAGTATTTT.

The gene calls are TRBV12-3 or TRBV12-4 and TRBJ1-5; no reliable D call. CDR3 length: 16 residues. With 2 bases removed from V and 1 base from J, the gap between germline ends came to 12 bases. CDR3 in amino acids: CASSLRLAHSNQPQHF. Written as DNA, the CDR3 is TGTGCCAGCAGTTTACGGTTGGCTCACAGCAATCAGCCCCAGCATTTT.

The rearrangement links TRBV12-3 or TRBV12-4 to TRBJ2-5; 8 bases fit TRBD1. V trimming: 4 bases; J trimming: 5 bases; junction bases outside the gene matches: 6. This CDR3 is 14 amino acids long. CDR3 loop: CASSWTGMGETQYF. Here the CDR3 DNA reads TGTGCCAGCAGTTGGACAGGGATGGGGGAGACCCAGTACTTC.

About this clonotype itself: A read error may produce the germline difference seen at one junction end. J is TRBJ2-3 and V is TRBV9; no definite D call. Looked up from germline, CDR1 is SGDLS and CDR2 is YYNGEE. This CDR3 has 14 amino acids. The CDR3 DNA follows: TGTGCCAGCAGCCCCCGTTTCACCACAGACACGCAGTATTTT. Translated, it gives CASSPRFTTDTQYF.

The rearrangement uses TRBV20-1 and TRBJ2-7; 11 bases line up with TRBD2. V lost 7 bases, J lost 2 bases, and 4 bases stayed unmatched. CDR3 size: 13 residues. Germline-derived CDR1 and CDR2 are DFQATT and SNEGSKA (reference sequence). CDR3 amino acids: CSVGTSGTYEQYF. The CDR3 DNA sequence: TGCAGTGTCGGGACTAGCGGTACCTACGAGCAGTACTTC.

This chain uses TRBV29-1 with TRBJ1-1, with D possibly matching TRBD1 (6 bases). Per germline, CDR1 SQVTM and CDR2 ANQGSEA. V was cut by 5 bases and J by 4 bases, with 17 bases left in between. The CDR3 has 14 residues. In DNA, the CDR3 is TGCAGCGTTCAACTAGGGGGGATAGTCACTGAAGCTTTCTTT. Translation gives CSVQLGGIVTEAFF.

The J gene is TRBJ2-4, the V gene TRBV7-3; D not certain. The CDR3 extends over 13 amino acids. CDR1 SGHTA and CDR2 FQGTGA come from the germline V gene. Trimming pared 1 base from V and 6 bases from J, leaving 7 bases between. CDR3 in amino acids: CASSLSNRNIQYF. The CDR3 region has the DNA TGTGCCAGCAGCTTAAGTAACAGAAACATTCAGTACTTC.

This rearrangement joins TRBV12-3 or TRBV12-4 to TRBJ2-5; TRBD1 matches 9 bases. V shed 7 bases and J 3 bases; nucleotides not matched to a gene: 3. The CDR3 spans 13 residues. CDR3 DNA: TGTGCCAGCATATGGACAGGGGAAGAGACCCAGTACTTC. Translated, it gives CASIWTGEETQYF.

This chain uses TRBV10-3 with TRBJ1-1, with 7 bases matching TRBD1. The germline CDR1 and CDR2 sequences are ENHRY and SYGVKD. The trim removed 0 bases at V and 5 bases at J, leaving 6 bases unmatched. The CDR3 runs 15 residues. The CDR3 reads CAISESGGRLTEAFF. The CDR3 coding sequence is TGTGCCATCAGTGAGTCAGGGGGCAGGTTGACTGAAGCTTTCTTT.

This clonotype was counted a few times. The rearrangement joins TRBV7-2 to TRBJ2-1; D possibly matches TRBD1 or TRBD2 (5 bases each). Per germline, CDR1 SGHTA and CDR2 FQGNSA. This CDR3 has 13 amino acids. Trimming removed 2 bases at V and 12 bases at J, with 14 bases between. The CDR3 reads CASSLTPSGTQFF. The CDR3 coding sequence is TGTGCCAGCAGCTTAACCCCCTCCGGGACGCAGTTCTTC.